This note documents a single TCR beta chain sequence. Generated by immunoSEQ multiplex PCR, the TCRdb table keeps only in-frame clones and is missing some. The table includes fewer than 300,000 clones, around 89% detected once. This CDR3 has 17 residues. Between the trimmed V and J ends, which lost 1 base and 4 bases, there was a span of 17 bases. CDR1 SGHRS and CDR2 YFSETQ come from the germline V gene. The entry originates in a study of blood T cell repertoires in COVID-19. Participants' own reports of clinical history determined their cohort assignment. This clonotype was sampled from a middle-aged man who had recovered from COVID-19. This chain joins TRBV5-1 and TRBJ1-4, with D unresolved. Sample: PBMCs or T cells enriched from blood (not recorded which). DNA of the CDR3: TGCGCCAGCAGCTTGCGGTCTGGGAGTGGAGGTAATGAAAAACTGTTTTTT. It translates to CASSLRSGSGGNEKLFF.